These T cell receptor beta chains were read from a single sample in a study of blood T cells in healthy people across ages. TCRdb re-derived calls from the 5' RACE reads in MiXCR, one entry per CDR3 protein. The sample carries 1.5 million to 2 million distinct CDR3 sequences, approximately 30% recorded once. Sequenced: blood. These receptors were obtained from a woman aged 30 to 39 in good health. Both conserved end residues are part of each CDR3. D genes are given only for firm matches. A row's size may be missing; if present it is once, few, many or a size class.

clone_size | j_call | v_call | d_call | cdr3_aa | cdr3_nt
many | TRBJ2-5 | TRBV12-3/TRBV12-4 | . | CASRPTGRETQYF | TGTGCCAGCAGACCCACGGGGCGGGAGACCCAGTACTTC
. | TRBJ2-3 | TRBV2 | TRBD2 | CASSRSGLAGGISTDAQYF | TGTGCCAGCAGTCGTTCGGGACTAGCGGGGGGGATTAGCACAGATGCGCAGTATTTT
few | TRBJ2-7 | TRBV27 | . | CASSLFTDTYEQYF | TGTGCCAGCAGTTTATTTACGGATACCTACGAGCAGTACTTC
. | TRBJ2-5 | TRBV6-1 | TRBD1 | CASSGDRGDQETQYF | TGTGCCAGCAGTGGGGACAGGGGGGACCAAGAGACCCAGTACTTC
. | TRBJ1-5 | TRBV19 | . | CASSIVTGGGNQPQHF | TGTGCCAGTAGTATAGTGACAGGTGGGGGGAATCAGCCCCAGCATTTT
. | TRBJ1-3 | TRBV20-1 | . | CSAKGFTGNTIYF | TGCAGTGCTAAGGGCTTTACTGGAAACACCATATATTTT
. | TRBJ2-3 | TRBV2 | TRBD2 | CASTLAGGRTDTQYF | TGTGCCAGCACCCTCGCGGGAGGTCGCACAGATACGCAGTATTTT
few | TRBJ1-2 | TRBV7-8 | . | CACSPRPGANYGYTF | TGTGCCTGCAGCCCCAGGCCAGGAGCTAACTATGGCTACACCTTC
. | TRBJ1-1 | TRBV5-1 | . | CASSLQPENTEAFF | TGCGCCAGCAGCCTACAACCCGAGAACACTGAAGCTTTCTTT
many | TRBJ2-1 | TRBV24-1 | . | CATSDYSGKNEQFF | TGTGCCACCAGTGACTACTCTGGGAAGAATGAGCAGTTCTTC
. | TRBJ2-7 | TRBV29-1 | . | CSVELRRGSEQYF | TGCAGCGTTGAGCTACGTCGGGGGTCCGAGCAGTACTTC
. | TRBJ1-2 | TRBV10-3 | . | CATLGQDYGCTF | .
. | TRBJ2-3 | TRBV6-6 | . | CASSYGRQGGATDTQYF | TGTGCCAGCAGTTACGGGCGGCAGGGGGGCGCCACAGATACGCAGTATTTT
few | TRBJ1-2 | TRBV24-1 | . | CATSATILTSYGYTF | TGTGCCACCAGTGCGACTATCCTCACCAGCTATGGCTACACCTTC
. | TRBJ1-4 | TRBV5-1 | TRBD1 | CASGGGQRPITNEKLFF | TGCGCCAGCGGCGGGGGACAGCGCCCAATAACTAATGAAAAACTGTTTTTT
many | TRBJ2-1 | TRBV12-3/TRBV12-4 | TRBD2 | CASSLTLSGRAYNEQFF | TGTGCCAGTAGTTTAACCCTTAGCGGGAGGGCCTACAATGAGCAGTTCTTC
few | TRBJ2-7 | TRBV7-2 | TRBD2 | CASSLNGLAGVYEQYF | TGTGCCAGCAGCCTCAACGGACTAGCGGGAGTATACGAGCAGTACTTC
. | TRBJ1-1 | TRBV29-1 | . | CSVGHGMNTEAFF | TGCAGCGTCGGACACGGGATGAACACTGAAGCTTTCTTT
many | TRBJ1-2 | TRBV28 | . | CASRSGTVYGYTF | TGTGCCAGCAGATCCGGGACTGTCTATGGCTACACCTTC
. | TRBJ1-3 | TRBV5-1 | . | CASTPSPGNTIYF | TGCGCCAGCACCCCCTCACCCGGAAACACCATATATTTT
few | TRBJ1-2 | TRBV6-5 | . | CASSYSGAPGYTF | TGTGCCAGCAGTTACTCCGGAGCGCCCGGCTACACCTTC
. | TRBJ1-1 | TRBV7-2 | . | CASSFALLTANTEAFF | TGTGCCAGCAGCTTCGCCCTCCTAACCGCGAACACTGAAGCTTTCTTT
many | TRBJ2-7 | TRBV15 | . | CATITTSGVVTYEQYF | TGTGCCACCATCACCACCTCAGGGGTGGTAACCTACGAGCAGTACTTC
. | TRBJ1-1 | TRBV3-1 | . | CASSRTEANTEAFF | TGTGCCAGCAGCCGGACAGAGGCGAACACTGAAGCTTTCTTT
. | TRBJ1-1 | TRBV9 | . | CASSLLRGKGTEAFF | TGTGCCAGCAGCTTATTACGGGGTAAGGGCACTGAAGCTTTCTTT
few | TRBJ1-2 | TRBV10-2 | . | CASSESPRKGYGYTF | TGCGCCAGCAGTGAGTCGCCCCGGAAAGGCTATGGCTACACCTTC
few | TRBJ2-1 | TRBV20-1 | TRBD2 | CSANAGGPFNEQFF | TGCAGTGCTAACGCGGGAGGGCCTTTCAATGAGCAGTTCTTC
many | TRBJ2-7 | TRBV20-1 | TRBD2 | CSAEKPGLAGKSEQYF | TGCAGTGCTGAAAAACCGGGACTAGCGGGAAAGTCCGAGCAGTACTTC
few | TRBJ1-1 | TRBV27 | . | CASRVRQTMNTEAFF | TGTGCCAGCAGGGTCCGACAGACAATGAACACTGAAGCTTTCTTT
. | TRBJ1-2 | TRBV20-1 | . | CGARERGNYGCTF | .
few | TRBJ2-5 | TRBV12-3/TRBV12-4 | . | CASRPNYQETQYF | TGTGCCAGCAGACCCAATTACCAAGAGACCCAGTACTTC
few | TRBJ1-5 | TRBV29-1 | . | CSVLARSGQPQHF | TGCAGCGTCCTTGCCCGCTCTGGGCAGCCCCAGCATTTT
. | TRBJ1-1 | TRBV11-2 | TRBD1 | CACSFDRGNTEAFF | TGTGCCTGCAGCTTTGACAGGGGAAACACTGAAGCTTTCTTT
. | TRBJ2-1 | TRBV2 | . | CASSWFSEQFF | TGTGCCAGCTCATGGTTCAGTGAGCAGTTCTTC
. | TRBJ1-1 | TRBV15 | TRBD1 | CATSRDGKGARTEAFF | TGTGCCACCAGCAGGGACGGTAAGGGGGCGCGGACTGAAGCTTTCTTT
. | TRBJ1-5 | TRBV20-1 | . | CSARTGLSNQPQHF | TGCAGTGCTAGGACAGGCCTTAGCAATCAGCCCCAGCATTTT
few | TRBJ2-1 | TRBV3-1 | . | CASSLSLGSYNEQFF | TGTGCCAGCAGCCTCTCCCTTGGATCCTACAATGAGCAGTTCTTC
. | TRBJ2-7 | TRBV5-1 | . | CANQSEQYF | TGCGCCAACCAAAGCGAGCAGTACTTC
few | TRBJ2-5 | TRBV29-1 | . | CSVELDYNEQYF | TGCAGCGTTGAGCTGGACTACAATGAGCAGTACTTC
many | TRBJ2-7 | TRBV4-3 | . | CASSPVQASEQYF | TGCGCCAGCAGCCCCGTACAAGCGAGTGAGCAGTACTTC
. | TRBJ2-7 | TRBV20-1 | . | CSATGAESSYEQYF | TGCAGTGCCACCGGGGCAGAGAGCTCCTACGAGCAGTACTTC
many | TRBJ1-5 | TRBV13 | TRBD1 | CASSFTGGQGKRRNQPQHF | TGTGCCAGCAGCTTTACAGGTGGACAGGGAAAGAGACGAAATCAGCCCCAGCATTTT
. | TRBJ1-1 | TRBV7-9 | TRBD1 | CATPERGQGDNEAFF | TGTGCCACCCCCGAACGAGGACAGGGTGATAATGAAGCTTTCTTT
many | TRBJ2-7 | TRBV5-5 | . | CASRLYLSRGSYEQYF | TGTGCCAGCAGGTTATACCTCTCGCGGGGTTCCTACGAGCAGTACTTC
many | TRBJ2-1 | TRBV29-1 | TRBD2 | CSVMKGTSGPNEQFF | TGCAGCGTGATGAAAGGGACTAGCGGGCCTAATGAGCAGTTCTTC
. | TRBJ2-1 | TRBV6-2/TRBV6-3 | . | CASNPGPRYNEQFF | TGTGCCAGCAACCCCGGGCCCCGCTACAATGAGCAGTTCTTC
few | TRBJ1-1 | TRBV9 | . | CASSVGDTGNTEAFF | TGTGCCAGCAGCGTAGGGGATACAGGGAACACTGAAGCTTTCTTT
many | TRBJ2-1 | TRBV20-1 | . | CSARDDKNEQFF | TGCAGTGCTAGAGATGACAAGAATGAGCAGTTCTTC
. | TRBJ2-1 | TRBV7-3 | . | CASSSGSEQVF | TGTGCCAGCAGCTCAGGGAGTGAGCAGGTCTTC
. | TRBJ2-3 | TRBV20-1 | TRBD2 | CSAGPRLADTQYF | TGCAGCGCTGGACCGCGACTAGCCGATACGCAGTATTTT
. | TRBJ2-5 | TRBV29-1 | . | CSVVTRETGSGDEQYF | TGCAGCGTTGTGACCAGGGAAACGGGTTCAGGAGATGAGCAGTACTTC
. | TRBJ1-5 | TRBV2 | TRBD1 | CASSADRDGQPQHF | TGTGCCAGCAGTGCCGACAGGGATGGCCAGCCCCAGCATTTT
few | TRBJ2-7 | TRBV12-3/TRBV12-4 | TRBD2 | CASSLSHPSGYEQYF | TGTGCCAGCAGTTTAAGTCACCCTAGCGGCTACGAGCAGTACTTC
. | TRBJ1-5 | TRBV5-1 | TRBD1 | CASSLETGHQPQHF | TGCGCCAGCAGCTTGGAGACAGGGCATCAGCCCCAGCATTTT
. | TRBJ2-7 | TRBV20-1 | . | CSAFSWDGPMEQYF | TGCAGTGCTTTTTCTTGGGACGGTCCTATGGAGCAGTACTTC
. | TRBJ1-2 | TRBV5-1 | . | CASSLDGRDSGGYTF | TGCGCCAGCAGCTTGGACGGCAGGGATAGCGGTGGCTACACCTTC
. | TRBJ1-2 | TRBV27 | . | CASSLHNAKSGDNYGYTF | TGTGCCAGCAGTCTACATAACGCCAAATCAGGAGACAACTATGGCTACACCTTC
few | TRBJ1-2 | TRBV29-1 | . | CSVDGEGYTF | TGCAGCGTTGACGGGGAGGGCTACACCTTC
few | TRBJ2-2 | TRBV7-9 | . | CASQGAEGSATGELFF | TGTGCCAGTCAGGGCGCGGAGGGTTCGGCAACCGGGGAGCTGTTTTTT
. | TRBJ2-1 | TRBV25-1 | TRBD2 | CASSESSGGAGYEQFF | TGTGCCAGCAGTGAATCCAGCGGGGGGGCCGGGTATGAGCAGTTCTTC